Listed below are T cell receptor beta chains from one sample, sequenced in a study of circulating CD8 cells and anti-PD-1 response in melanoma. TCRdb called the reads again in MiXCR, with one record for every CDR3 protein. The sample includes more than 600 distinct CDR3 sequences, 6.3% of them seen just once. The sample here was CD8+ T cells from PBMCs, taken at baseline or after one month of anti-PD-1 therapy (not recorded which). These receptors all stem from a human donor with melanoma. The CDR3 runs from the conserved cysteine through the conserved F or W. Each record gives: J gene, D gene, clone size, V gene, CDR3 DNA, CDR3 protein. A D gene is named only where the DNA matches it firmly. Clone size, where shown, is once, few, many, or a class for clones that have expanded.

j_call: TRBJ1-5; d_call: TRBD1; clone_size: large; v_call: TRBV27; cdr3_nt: TGCGCCAGTTCGGACAGGGGATGGCAGCCCCAGCATTTT; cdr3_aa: CASSDRGWQPQHF
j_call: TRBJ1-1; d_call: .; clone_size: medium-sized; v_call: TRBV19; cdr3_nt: TGTGCCAGTAGAAACACTGAAGCTTTCTTT; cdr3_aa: CASRNTEAFF
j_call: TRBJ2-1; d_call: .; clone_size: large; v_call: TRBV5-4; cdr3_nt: TGTGCCAGCGGGCAGCGGTTCTCCTACAATGAGCAGTTCTTC; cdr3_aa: CASGQRFSYNEQFF
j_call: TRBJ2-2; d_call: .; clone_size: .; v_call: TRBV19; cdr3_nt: TGTGCCAGTAGTATTTGGGCGTATGGGGAGCTGTTTTTT; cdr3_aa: CASSIWAYGELFF
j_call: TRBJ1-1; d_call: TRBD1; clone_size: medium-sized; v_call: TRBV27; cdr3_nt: TGTGCCAGCAGTTTTGGGACAGCGGGTGTCACTGAAGCTTTCTTT; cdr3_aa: CASSFGTAGVTEAFF
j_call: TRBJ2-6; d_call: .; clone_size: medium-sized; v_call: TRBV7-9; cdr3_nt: TGTGCCAGCACTCCGGAGGCAATTCCCTCTGGGGCCAACGTCCTGACTTTC; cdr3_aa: CASTPEAIPSGANVLTF
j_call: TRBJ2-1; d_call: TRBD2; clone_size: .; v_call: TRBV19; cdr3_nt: TGTGCCAGTAGTATATTCAGCCCCACTAGCGGGAAGCAGTTCTTC; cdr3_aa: CASSIFSPTSGKQFF
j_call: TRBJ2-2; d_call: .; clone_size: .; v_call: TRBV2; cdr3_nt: TGTGCCAGCGCACAGGGATCCGGGGAACTGTTTTTT; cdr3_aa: CASAQGSGELFF
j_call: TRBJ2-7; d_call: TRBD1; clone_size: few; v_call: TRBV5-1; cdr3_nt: TGCGCCAGCAGCTTGGTACAGGGGGCTACCTACGAGCAGTACTTC; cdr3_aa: CASSLVQGATYEQYF
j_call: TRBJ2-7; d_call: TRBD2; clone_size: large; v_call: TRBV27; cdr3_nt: TGTGCCAGCAGCATAGCGGGAGGAGGGGACTACGAGCAGTACTTC; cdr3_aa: CASSIAGGGDYEQYF
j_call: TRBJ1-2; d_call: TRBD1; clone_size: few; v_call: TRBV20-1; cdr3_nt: TGCAGTGCCGTGGACAGGGGCTATGGCTACACCTTC; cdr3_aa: CSAVDRGYGYTF
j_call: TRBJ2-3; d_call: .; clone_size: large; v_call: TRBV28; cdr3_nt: TGTGCCAGCAGTTCCCGCTTAAGCACAGATACGCAGTATTTT; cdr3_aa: CASSSRLSTDTQYF
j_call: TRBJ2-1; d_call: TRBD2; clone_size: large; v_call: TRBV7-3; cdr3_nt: TGTGCCAGCAGCTCACTAGCGGGGGGGCAGGATGAGCAGTTCTTC; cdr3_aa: CASSSLAGGQDEQFF
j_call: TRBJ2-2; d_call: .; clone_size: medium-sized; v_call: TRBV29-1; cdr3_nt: TGCAGCGTTGGTTCTGGGAACACCGGGGAGCTGTTTTTT; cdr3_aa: CSVGSGNTGELFF
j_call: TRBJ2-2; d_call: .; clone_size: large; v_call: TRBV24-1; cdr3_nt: TGTGCCACCAGTGATTTGCCCCTGGGAGTCGACACCGGGGAGCTGTTTTTT; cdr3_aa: CATSDLPLGVDTGELFF
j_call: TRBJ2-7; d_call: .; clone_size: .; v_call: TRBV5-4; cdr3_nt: TGTACCAGCAGCTTGAGGGGAAGTACGAACGAGCAGTACTTC; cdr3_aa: CTSSLRGSTNEQYF
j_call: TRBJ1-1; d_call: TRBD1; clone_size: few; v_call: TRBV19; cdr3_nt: TGTGCCAGTAGTATCGGGACAGGGCGTCTCACTGAAGCTTTCTTT; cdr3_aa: CASSIGTGRLTEAFF
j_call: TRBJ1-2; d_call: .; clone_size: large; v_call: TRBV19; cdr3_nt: TGTGCCAGTAGTCCCGGAAACTATGGCTACACCTTC; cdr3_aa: CASSPGNYGYTF
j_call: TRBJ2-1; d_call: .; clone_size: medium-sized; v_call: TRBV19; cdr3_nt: TGTGCCAGTAGTAATGGAAGGGGGAACAATGAGCAGTTCTTC; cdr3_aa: CASSNGRGNNEQFF
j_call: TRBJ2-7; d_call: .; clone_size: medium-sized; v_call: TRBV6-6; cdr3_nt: TGTGCCAGCAGTCTTCTGGAGCGCGAGCAGTACTTC; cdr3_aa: CASSLLEREQYF
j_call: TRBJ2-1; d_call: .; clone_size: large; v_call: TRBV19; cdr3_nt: TGTGCCAGTAGTATTTCCGGATTCTCCTACAATGAGCAGTTCTTC; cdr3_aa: CASSISGFSYNEQFF
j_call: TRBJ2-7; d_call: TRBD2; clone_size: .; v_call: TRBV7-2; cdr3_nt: TGTGCCTGCAGCTTAGTAGCGGGAGGGCTCTACGAGCAGTACTTC; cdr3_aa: CACSLVAGGLYEQYF
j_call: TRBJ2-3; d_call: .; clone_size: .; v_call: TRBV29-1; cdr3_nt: TGCAGCGTAACATTTTACACAGATACGCAGTATTTT; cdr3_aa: CSVTFYTDTQYF
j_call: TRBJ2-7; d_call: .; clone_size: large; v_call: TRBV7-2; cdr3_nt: TGTGCCAGCAGCCCCAAAACACTGTCCTACGAGCAGTACTTC; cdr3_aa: CASSPKTLSYEQYF
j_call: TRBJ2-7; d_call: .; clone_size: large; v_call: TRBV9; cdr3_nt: TGTGCCAGCAGCGCAGGGGATGGGTTGGCCACCAAGTACAAGCAGTACTTC; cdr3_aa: CASSAGDGLATKYKQYF
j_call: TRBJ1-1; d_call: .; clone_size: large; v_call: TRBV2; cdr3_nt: TGTGCCAACCATGGAGACACTGAAGCTTTCTTT; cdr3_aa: CANHGDTEAFF
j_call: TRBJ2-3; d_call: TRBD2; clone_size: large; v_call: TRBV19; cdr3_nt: TGTGCCAGTATCCTGCCGGGACTAGCGGACACAGATACGCAGTATTTT; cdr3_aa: CASILPGLADTDTQYF
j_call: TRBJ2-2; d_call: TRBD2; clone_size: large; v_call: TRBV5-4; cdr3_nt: TGTGCCAGCAGCTGGGGGACTAGCGGGAAGCAAAACACCGGGGAGCTGTTTTTT; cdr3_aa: CASSWGTSGKQNTGELFF
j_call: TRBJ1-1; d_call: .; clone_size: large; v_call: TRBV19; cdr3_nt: TGTGCCAGTCGCGTCGGGATTGGCACTGAAGCTTTCTTT; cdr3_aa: CASRVGIGTEAFF
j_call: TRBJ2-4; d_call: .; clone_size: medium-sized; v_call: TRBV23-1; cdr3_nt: TGCGCCAGCAGTCCGGGGGCTTCCAAAAACATTCAGTACTTC; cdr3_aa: CASSPGASKNIQYF
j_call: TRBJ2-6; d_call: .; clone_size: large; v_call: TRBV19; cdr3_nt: TGTGCCAGTAGTATTTACGTTTCTGGGGCCAACGTCCTGACTTTC; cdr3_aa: CASSIYVSGANVLTF
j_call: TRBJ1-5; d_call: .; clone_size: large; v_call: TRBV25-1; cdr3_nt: TGTGCCAGCAGTGGAAGGTCGACCGAGGGGGGGAGCAATCAGCCCCAGCATTTT; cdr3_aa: CASSGRSTEGGSNQPQHF
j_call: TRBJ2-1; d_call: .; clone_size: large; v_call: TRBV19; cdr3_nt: TGTGCCAGTACTCTAGTGGACGTAAACAATGAGCAGTTCTTC; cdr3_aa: CASTLVDVNNEQFF
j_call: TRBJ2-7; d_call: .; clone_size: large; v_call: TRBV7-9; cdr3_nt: TGTGCCAGCAGCTTAGCGGAAGGAGGACCCTACGAGCAGTACTTC; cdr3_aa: CASSLAEGGPYEQYF
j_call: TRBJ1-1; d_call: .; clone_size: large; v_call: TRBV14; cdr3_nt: TGTGCCAGCAGCCAAGATAGCCCACCGAGACGGACTGAAGCTTTCTTT; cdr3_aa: CASSQDSPPRRTEAFF
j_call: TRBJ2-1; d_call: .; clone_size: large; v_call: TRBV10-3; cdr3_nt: TGTGCCATCAGTGATGGGGCGGCGGGGAGCATCCAGTTCTTC; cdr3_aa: CAISDGAAGSIQFF
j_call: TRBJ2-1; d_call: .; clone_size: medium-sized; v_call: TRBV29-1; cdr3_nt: TGCAGCGTCGAATTGACAGACCGCCTGGTGGTGAATGAGCAGTTCTTC; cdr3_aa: CSVELTDRLVVNEQFF
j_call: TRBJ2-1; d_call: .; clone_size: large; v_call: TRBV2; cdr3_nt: TGTGCCAGCAGCTCCGGTTGGGAGCAGTTCTTC; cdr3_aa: CASSSGWEQFF
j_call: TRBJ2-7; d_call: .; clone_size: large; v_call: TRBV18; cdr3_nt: TGTGCCAGCTCACCAGAGGGGACCTACGAGCAGTACTTC; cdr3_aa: CASSPEGTYEQYF